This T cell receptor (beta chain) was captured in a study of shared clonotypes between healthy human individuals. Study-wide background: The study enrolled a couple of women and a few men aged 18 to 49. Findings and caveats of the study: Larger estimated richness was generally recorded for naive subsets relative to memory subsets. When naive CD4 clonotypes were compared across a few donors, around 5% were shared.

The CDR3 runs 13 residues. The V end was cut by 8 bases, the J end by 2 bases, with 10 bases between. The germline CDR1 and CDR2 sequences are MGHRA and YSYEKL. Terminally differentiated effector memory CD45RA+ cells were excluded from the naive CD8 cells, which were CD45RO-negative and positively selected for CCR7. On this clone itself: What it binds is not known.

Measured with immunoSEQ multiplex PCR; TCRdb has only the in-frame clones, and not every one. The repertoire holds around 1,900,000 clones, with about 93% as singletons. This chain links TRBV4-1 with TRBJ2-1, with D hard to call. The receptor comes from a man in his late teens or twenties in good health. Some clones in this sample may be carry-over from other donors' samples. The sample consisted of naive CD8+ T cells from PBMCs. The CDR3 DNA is TGCGCCAGCGGGCAGAGTACCTACAATGAGCAGTTCTTC. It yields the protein CASGQSTYNEQFF.